This TCR beta chain was obtained from a study of cytomegalovirus exposure and HLA in healthy donors. General study results and limits: HLA alleles were associated with 18,000 or so TCR beta sequences in a later analysis at 0.05 false discovery rate.

13 Jbeta primers and 60 Vbeta primers were used for the PCR. Method: immunoSEQ multiplex PCR; TCRdb's copy keeps in-frame clones and lacks some. Here the sample spans roughly 140,000 clones, 82% being singletons. For this clone: Its antigen is as yet unknown.

V lost 2 bases to trimming and J lost 4 bases; unmatched junction nucleotides: 8. This CDR3 is built from 16 residues. CDR1 and CDR2 (germline): SGHAT, FQNNGV. The J gene is TRBJ2-3, the V gene TRBV11-2; 8 bases map to TRBD2. The TCR was taken from a male donor in good health and CMV-seronegative. The sequencing sample was made of PBMCs. The DNA of the CDR3 is TGTGCCAGCAGCTTAAGTTCGGGAGGGATCGCAGATACGCAGTATTTT. Its protein product is CASSLSSGGIADTQYF.